The clone carrying this T cell receptor beta chain came up a few times. The sample comes from a study of shared clonotypes between healthy human individuals. Study context: Two female and three male donors aged 18 to 49 were enrolled.

Clones were sequenced by immunoSEQ multiplex PCR, and TCRdb holds only the in-frame ones, with some missing. The table shows about 990,000 clones, with around 82% occurring only once. The CDR3 has 15 amino acids. V dropped 9 bases and J dropped 5; count of bases not matched to a gene: 7. Germline assignment: CDR1 SEHNR and CDR2 FQNEAQ (reference sequence). The V call is TRBV7-9, the J call TRBJ2-1; 13 bases align to TRBD2. The sequence came from a man in his late teens or twenties in good health. Some clones in this sample may be carry-over from other donors' samples. The sequenced sample was memory CD4+ T cells from PBMCs. Noted subset: CD45RA-negative fraction. CDR3 protein: CARSTSGRSNNEQFF. CDR3 DNA sequence: TGTGCCAGATCGACTAGCGGGAGGTCAAACAATGAGCAGTTCTTC.